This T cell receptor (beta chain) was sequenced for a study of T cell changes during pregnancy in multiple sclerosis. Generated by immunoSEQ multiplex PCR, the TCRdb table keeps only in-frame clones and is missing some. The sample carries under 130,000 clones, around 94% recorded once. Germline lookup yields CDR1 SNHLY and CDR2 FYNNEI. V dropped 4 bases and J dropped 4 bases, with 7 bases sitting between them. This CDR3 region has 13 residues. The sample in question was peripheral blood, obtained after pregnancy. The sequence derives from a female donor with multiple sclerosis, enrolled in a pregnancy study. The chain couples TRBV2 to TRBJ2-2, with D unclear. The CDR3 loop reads CASSGAVTGELFF. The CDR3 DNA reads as TGTGCCAGCAGTGGGGCAGTCACCGGGGAGCTGTTTTTT.